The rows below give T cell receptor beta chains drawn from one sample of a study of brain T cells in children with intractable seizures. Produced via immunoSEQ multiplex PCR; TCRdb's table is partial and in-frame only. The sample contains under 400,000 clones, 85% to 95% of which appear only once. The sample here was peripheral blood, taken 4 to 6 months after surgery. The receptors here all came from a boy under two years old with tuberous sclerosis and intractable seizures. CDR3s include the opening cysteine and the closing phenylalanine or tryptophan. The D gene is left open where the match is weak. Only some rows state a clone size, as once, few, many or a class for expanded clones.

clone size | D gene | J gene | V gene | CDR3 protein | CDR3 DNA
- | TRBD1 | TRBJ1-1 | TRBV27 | CATRDSGGTEAFF | TGTGCCACCCGGGACAGTGGGGGAACTGAAGCTTTCTTT
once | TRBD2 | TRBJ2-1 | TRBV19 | CASSTTSGSYNEQFF | TGTGCCAGTAGTACCACTAGCGGTAGCTACAATGAGCAGTTCTTC
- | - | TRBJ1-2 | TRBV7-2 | CASSLRPGKNYGYTF | TGTGCCAGCTCCCTTAGACCAGGGAAGAACTATGGCTACACCTTC
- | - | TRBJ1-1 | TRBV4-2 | CASSQGLVLITEAFF | TGTGCCAGCAGCCAAGGTCTGGTCCTGATCACTGAAGCTTTCTTT
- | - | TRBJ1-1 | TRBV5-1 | CASSPKDTEAFF | TGCGCCAGCAGCCCGAAGGACACTGAAGCTTTCTTT
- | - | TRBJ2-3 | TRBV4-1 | CASSPLGLGTDTQYF | TGCGCCAGCAGCCCCCTAGGTCTCGGCACAGATACGCAGTATTTT
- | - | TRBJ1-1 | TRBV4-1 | CASSQGHSANTEAFF | TGCGCCAGCAGCCAAGGGCATTCAGCGAACACTGAAGCTTTCTTT
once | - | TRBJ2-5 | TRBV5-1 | CASSLGSRETQYF | TGCGCCAGCAGCTTGGGGTCGAGAGAGACCCAGTACTTC
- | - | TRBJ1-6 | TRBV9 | CASSVRVVSSPLHF | TGTGCCAGCAGCGTGAGGGTGGTGAGTTCACCCCTCCACTTT
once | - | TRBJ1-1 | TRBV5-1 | CASSLRARNTEAFF | TGCGCCAGCAGCTTGAGGGCTCGGAACACTGAAGCTTTCTTT
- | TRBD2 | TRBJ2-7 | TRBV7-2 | CASSFWEGGYEQYF | TGTGCCAGCAGCTTTTGGGAGGGAGGCTACGAGCAGTACTTC
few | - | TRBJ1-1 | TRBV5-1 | CASSGQNTEAFF | TGCGCCAGCAGCGGACAGAACACTGAAGCTTTCTTT
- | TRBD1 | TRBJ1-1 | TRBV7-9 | CASSLSRGPVNTEAFF | TGTGCCAGCAGCTTATCCAGGGGGCCCGTGAACACTGAAGCTTTCTTT
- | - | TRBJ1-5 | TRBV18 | CASSPPGGPNQPQHF | TGTGCCAGCTCACCTCCGGGCGGCCCGAATCAGCCCCAGCATTTT
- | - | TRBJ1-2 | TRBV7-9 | CASSLFGVYTF | TGTGCCAGCAGCTTATTTGGGGTCTACACCTTC
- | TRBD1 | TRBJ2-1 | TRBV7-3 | CASSRNRGDEQFF | TGTGCCAGCAGCAGAAACAGGGGAGATGAGCAGTTCTTC
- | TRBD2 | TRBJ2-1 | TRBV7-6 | CASRPGPSGANEQFF | TGTGCCAGCAGACCGGGCCCTAGCGGGGCTAATGAGCAGTTCTTC
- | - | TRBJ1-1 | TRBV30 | CAWGPNMNTEAFF | TGTGCCTGGGGGCCGAATATGAACACTGAAGCTTTCTTT
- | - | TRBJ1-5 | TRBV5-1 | CASSLGPSNQPQHF | TGCGCCAGCAGCTTGGGCCCTAGCAATCAGCCCCAGCATTTT
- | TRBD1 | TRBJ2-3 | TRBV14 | CASSPGTGGDTQYF | TGTGCCAGCAGCCCCGGGACAGGGGGAGATACGCAGTATTTT
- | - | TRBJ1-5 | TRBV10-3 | CAISDGGSGQPQHF | TGTGCCATCAGTGACGGAGGGAGCGGGCAGCCCCAGCATTTT
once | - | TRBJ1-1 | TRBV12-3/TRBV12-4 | CASSLGRDTEAFF | TGTGCCAGCAGTTTGGGCAGGGACACTGAAGCTTTCTTT
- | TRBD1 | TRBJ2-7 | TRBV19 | CASSIGGQGLDEQYF | TGTGCCAGTAGTATTGGAGGACAGGGTCTGGACGAGCAGTACTTC
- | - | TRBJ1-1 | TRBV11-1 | CASSLAPGAEAFF | TGTGCCAGCAGCTTAGCTCCCGGGGCTGAAGCTTTCTTT
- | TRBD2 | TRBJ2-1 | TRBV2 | CASSVAGEPYNEQFF | TGTGCCAGCAGCGTAGCGGGCGAACCCTACAATGAGCAGTTCTTC
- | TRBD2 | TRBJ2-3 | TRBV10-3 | CASSGGAYTDTQYF | TGTGCCTCCAGCGGGGGGGCCTACACAGATACGCAGTATTTT
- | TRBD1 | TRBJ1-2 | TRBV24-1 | CATSDGDRGGNDYTF | TGTGCCACCAGTGACGGGGACAGGGGAGGAAACGACTACACCTTC
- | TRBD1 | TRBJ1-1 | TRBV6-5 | CALLNRGNTEAFF | TGTGCTCTATTAAACAGGGGGAACACTGAAGCTTTCTTT
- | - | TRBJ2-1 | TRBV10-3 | CAISVSGPSYNEQFF | TGTGCCATCAGTGTCAGCGGACCCTCCTACAATGAGCAGTTCTTC
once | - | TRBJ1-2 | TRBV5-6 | CASSLGRVGGYTF | TGTGCCAGCAGCTTGGGCAGGGTAGGTGGCTACACCTTC
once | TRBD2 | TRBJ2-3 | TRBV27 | CASTPPRGAGGRSDTQYF | TGTGCCAGCACCCCACCAAGGGGAGCGGGGGGCCGGTCAGATACGCAGTATTTT